These 21 T cell receptor beta chains came from one sample sequenced in a study of monozygotic twins with inflammatory bowel disease. TCRdb reprocessed the 5' RACE reads; each CDR3 protein has one entry and no DNA is given. The table counts fewer than 550,000 distinct CDR3 sequences; 2% to 2.5% lies in the top ten. The material sequenced was blood. The receptors were sampled from a human donor with ulcerative colitis or Crohn's disease, or a healthy co-twin of an affected twin (not recorded which).

The rearrangement uses TRBV9 and TRBJ1-4. Per germline, CDR1 SGDLS and CDR2 YYNGEE. The CDR3 consists of 14 residues. Here the CDR3 reads CASSVGGGNEKLFF.

This chain uses TRBV12-3 or TRBV12-4 with TRBJ2-3; as DNA is missing, the TRBD1 call by TCRdb cannot be tested. This CDR3 has 13 amino acids. CDR3 loop: CASSGTETDTQYF.

The chain has TRBV5-1 and TRBJ1-6. The CDR3 consists of 15 residues. The V gene's germline CDR1 is SGHRS and CDR2 YFSETQ. The CDR3 sequence is CASSFGDSYNSPLHF.

The V and J genes are TRBV12-3 or TRBV12-4 and TRBJ1-1. This CDR3 is 14 amino acids long. CDR3 region: CATTTGEVPTEAFF.

The V and J genes are TRBV7-8 and TRBJ2-1; checking the TCRdb D call of TRBD1 is not possible without DNA. CDR3 length: 17 residues. Germline CDR1 SGHVS, CDR2 FQNEAQ. CDR3 protein: CASSLWTGITTYNEQFF.

The chain recombines TRBV10-3 with TRBJ2-2; TCRdb's assignment of TRBD2 cannot be checked, as there is no DNA. The CDR3 runs to 14 residues. Germline assignment: CDR1 ENHRY and CDR2 SYGVKD. The CDR3 loop is CASRGGSDTGELFF.

The V call is TRBV25-1, the J call TRBJ1-5; TCRdb gives TRBD1 as the D gene, but with no DNA this cannot be confirmed. Germline V lookup: CDR1 MGHDK, CDR2 SYGVNS. CDR3 length: 13 amino acids. The CDR3: CASSPTGDQPQHF.

The rearrangement joins TRBV6-2 or TRBV6-3 to TRBJ2-2. Germline V gives CDR1 MNHEY, CDR2 SVGEGT. The CDR3 is made up of 11 amino acids. CDR3 sequence: CASSYDGELFF.

The chain combines TRBV19 with TRBJ2-1; lacking DNA, the TRBD2 call made by TCRdb goes unchecked. This CDR3 spans 16 amino acids. Germline assignment: CDR1 LNHDA and CDR2 SQIVND (reference sequence). This CDR3 is CASSMLGLASYNEQFF.

The chain joins TRBV6-2 or TRBV6-3 to TRBJ2-7; TCRdb reports TRBD2, a call that lacks DNA to check it against. The germline CDR1 and CDR2 sequences are MNHEY and SVGEGT. The CDR3 totals 13 residues. CDR3 sequence: CASSHRLADEQYF.

The rearrangement joins TRBV9 to TRBJ1-1. The germline gives CDR1 SGDLS, CDR2 YYNGEE. The CDR3 has 13 residues. The CDR3 here is CASSVGGRTEAFF. The whole variable domain, filled in from reference TRBV9 and TRBJ1-1, reads DSGVTQTPKHLITATGQRVTLRCSPRSGDLSVYWYQQSLDQGLQFLIQYYNGEERAKGNILERFSAQQFPDLHSELNLSSLELGDSALYFCASSVGGRTEAFFGQGTRLTVV.

This rearrangement joins TRBV2 to TRBJ2-2; TCRdb lists TRBD2, though no DNA is available to test this call. This CDR3 region has 14 residues. Germline lookup yields CDR1 SNHLY and CDR2 FYNNEI. CDR3 sequence: CASSRLAGTGELFF. Complete variable domain (other parts from reference TRBV2 and TRBJ2-2): EPEVTQTPSHQVTQMGQEVILRCVPISNHLYFYWYRQILGQKVEFLVSFYNNEISEKSEIFDDQFSVERPDGSNFTLKIRSTKLEDSAMYFCASSRLAGTGELFFGEGSRLTVL.

This chain links TRBV27 with TRBJ1-2. CDR1 MNHEY and CDR2 SMNVEV come from the germline V gene (reference sequence). This CDR3 region has 15 residues. Here the CDR3 reads CASSLFGEGMAGYTF.

The chain couples TRBV6-1 to TRBJ2-1; TCRdb's D call of TRBD2 is untestable without DNA. CDR1 is MNHNS and CDR2 is SASEGT in the germline V gene. This CDR3 is 14 amino acids long. CDR3 loop: CASRQGLSYNEQFF.

This chain joins TRBV27 and TRBJ1-4. Germline-derived CDR1 and CDR2 are MNHEY and SMNVEV (reference sequence). This CDR3 has 13 residues. The CDR3: CASSLIPAEKLFF.

This rearrangement joins TRBV9 to TRBJ1-1. The CDR3 consists of 14 residues. Germline CDR1 SGDLS, CDR2 YYNGEE. The CDR3 sequence is CASSVVQQNGEAFF.

The chain joins TRBV5-1 to TRBJ1-6. The CDR3 is 14 residues long. Germline V lookup: CDR1 SGHRS, CDR2 YFSETQ. The CDR3 region is CASSSSVGYSPLHF.

V and J are TRBV12-3 or TRBV12-4 and TRBJ1-2; TCRdb selects TRBD1, and the lack of DNA leaves this call unchecked. The CDR3 is 13 amino acids. Here the CDR3 reads CASSPRINYGYTF.

The genes are TRBV7-6 and TRBJ1-3; TCRdb returns TRBD1, unconfirmable since there is no DNA. This CDR3 contains 18 residues. Germline V lookup: CDR1 SGHVS, CDR2 FNYEAQ. This CDR3 is CASSLGGQGASPLGTIYF.

The chain is built from TRBV27 and TRBJ1-3; TCRdb names TRBD1, which stays unverified in the absence of DNA. Germline-derived CDR1 and CDR2 are MNHEY and SMNVEV (reference sequence). The CDR3 runs to 15 residues. The CDR3 spells CASSLTGVSGNTIYF.

The chain joins TRBV7-8 to TRBJ1-4; without DNA, the TCRdb call of TRBD1 cannot be checked. This CDR3 comprises 16 residues. The germline gives CDR1 SGHVS, CDR2 FQNEAQ. CDR3 loop: CASSSLPGTGNEKLFF.